The following is a T cell receptor (beta chain) sequence with its context. No antigen is known for it. The sample belongs to a study of cytomegalovirus exposure and HLA in healthy donors. Vbeta (60) and Jbeta (13) primers were used in the PCR. The method was immunoSEQ multiplex PCR; TCRdb's version includes in-frame clones alone and lacks a portion of them. The data show hundreds of thousands of clones, around 89% seen once. General observations from the study: Later work found most CMV-associated TCR beta chains apparently HLA-restricted. The Asian-associated ancestry cluster reportedly had fewer N-insertions than the roughly 700-donor mean in a later analysis.

Sequences were obtained from PBMCs. The sequence came from a young woman in good health and CMV-seronegative.

The CDR3 DNA sequence: TGCGCCAGCAGCTTCAGGCGACAATCCCCCAACGAGCAGTACTTC. Amino acid sequence: CASSFRRQSPNEQYF. V is TRBV5-1 and J is TRBJ2-7; D is unclear. The CDR3 loop spans 15 amino acids. Trimming stripped 2 bases from V and 5 bases from J, with 17 bases between. Germline lookup yields CDR1 SGHRS and CDR2 YFSETQ.